Reported below is one TCR beta chain. Its specificity is unknown. This record comes from a study of OX40 agonist ivuxolimab in advanced cancers. General study points: The expanded peripheral T cells' antigen specificity was not determined. On average, CD8+ T cells showed a greater number of expanded clones than CD4+.

Germline assignment: CDR1 MDHEN and CDR2 SYDVKM. V was clipped by 6 bases and J by 3 bases, with 9 bases between them. The CDR3 consists of 13 residues. The protocol was immunoSEQ multiplex PCR, while the TCRdb copy is restricted to in-frame clones and leaves out a portion. The table records some 58,000 clones, about 82% of them present only once. Material: CD4+ or CD8+ T cells sorted from blood, obtained in a trial of the OX40 agonist ivuxolimab. The V call is TRBV28, the J call TRBJ1-5; D gene unclear. The source of this sequence is an adult with an advanced solid tumor such as melanoma, head and neck, liver or kidney cancer. This chain's CDR3 is CASSRTPNQPQHF. The CDR3 DNA follows: TGTGCCAGCAGCAGGACTCCCAATCAGCCCCAGCATTTT.